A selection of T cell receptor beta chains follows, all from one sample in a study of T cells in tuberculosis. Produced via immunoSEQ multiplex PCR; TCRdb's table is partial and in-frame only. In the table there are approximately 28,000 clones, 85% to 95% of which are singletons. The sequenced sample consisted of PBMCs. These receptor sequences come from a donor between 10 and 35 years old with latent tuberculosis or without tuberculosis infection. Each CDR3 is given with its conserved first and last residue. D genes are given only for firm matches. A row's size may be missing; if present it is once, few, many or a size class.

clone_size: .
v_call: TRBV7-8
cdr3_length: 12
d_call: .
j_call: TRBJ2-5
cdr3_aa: CASSRDQETQYF
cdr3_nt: TGTGCCAGCAGCAGAGATCAAGAGACCCAGTACTTC

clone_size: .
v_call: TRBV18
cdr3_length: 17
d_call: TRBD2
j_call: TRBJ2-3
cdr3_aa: CASSPSSGRDGTDTQYF
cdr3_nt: TGTGCCAGCTCACCATCTAGCGGGAGGGATGGCACAGATACGCAGTATTTT

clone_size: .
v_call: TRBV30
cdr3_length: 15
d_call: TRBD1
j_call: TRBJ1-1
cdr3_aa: CALSRDRGMNTEAFF
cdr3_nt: TGTGCCCTATCCCGGGACAGGGGAATGAACACTGAAGCTTTCTTT

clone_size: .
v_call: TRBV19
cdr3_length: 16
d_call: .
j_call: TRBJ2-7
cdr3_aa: CASSTGGRGGIYEQYF
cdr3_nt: TGTGCCAGTAGTACCGGGGGTAGAGGAGGGATCTACGAGCAGTACTTC

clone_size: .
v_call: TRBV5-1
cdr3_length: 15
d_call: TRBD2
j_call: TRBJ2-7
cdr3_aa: CASSLILAGNYEQYF
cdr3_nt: TGCGCCAGCAGCTTGATACTAGCGGGAAACTACGAGCAGTACTTC

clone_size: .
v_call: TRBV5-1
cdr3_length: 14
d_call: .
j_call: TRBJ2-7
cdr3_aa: CASSLIESSYEQYF
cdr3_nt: TGCGCCAGCAGCTTGATTGAGAGCTCCTACGAGCAGTACTTC

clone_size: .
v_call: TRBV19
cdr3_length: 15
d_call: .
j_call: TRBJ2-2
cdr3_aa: CASIEGNANTGELFF
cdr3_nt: TGTGCCAGTATTGAGGGTAACGCGAACACCGGGGAGCTGTTTTTT

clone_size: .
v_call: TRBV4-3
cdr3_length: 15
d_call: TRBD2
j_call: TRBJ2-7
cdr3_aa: CASSHGDSGFYEQYF
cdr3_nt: TGCGCCAGCAGCCATGGGGATAGCGGGTTCTACGAGCAGTACTTC

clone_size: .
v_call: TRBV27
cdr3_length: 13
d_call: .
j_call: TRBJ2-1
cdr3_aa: CASSIMGVNEQFF
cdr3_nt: TGTGCCAGCAGCATCATGGGAGTAAATGAGCAGTTCTTC

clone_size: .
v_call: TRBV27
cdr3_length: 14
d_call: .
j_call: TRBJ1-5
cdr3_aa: CASSFRQGNQPQHF
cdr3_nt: TGTGCCAGCAGTTTTCGGCAGGGGAATCAGCCCCAGCATTTT

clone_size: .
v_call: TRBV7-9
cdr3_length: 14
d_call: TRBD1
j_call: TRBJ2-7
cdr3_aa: CASSSSGTGEEQYF
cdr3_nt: TGTGCCAGCAGCTCCTCCGGGACAGGGGAAGAGCAGTACTTC

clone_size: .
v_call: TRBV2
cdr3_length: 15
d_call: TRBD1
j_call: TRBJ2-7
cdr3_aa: CASSYLGQGNGEQYF
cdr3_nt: TGTGCCAGCAGTTACTTGGGACAGGGAAATGGCGAGCAGTACTTC

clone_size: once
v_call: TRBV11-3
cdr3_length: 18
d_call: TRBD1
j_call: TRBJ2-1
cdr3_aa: CASSLDQGGTGTYNEQFF
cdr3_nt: TGTGCCAGCAGCTTAGATCAGGGTGGGACAGGGACTTACAATGAGCAGTTCTTC

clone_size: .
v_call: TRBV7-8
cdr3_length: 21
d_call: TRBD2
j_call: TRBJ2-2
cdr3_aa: CASSSPNFSGGASFVIGELFF
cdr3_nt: TGTGCCAGCAGCTCCCCAAACTTCAGCGGGGGGGCCTCTTTTGTCATCGGGGAGCTGTTTTTT

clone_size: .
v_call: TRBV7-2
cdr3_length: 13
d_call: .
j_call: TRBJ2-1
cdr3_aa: CASKRGGYNEQFF
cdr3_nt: TGTGCCAGCAAACGTGGAGGGTACAATGAGCAGTTCTTC

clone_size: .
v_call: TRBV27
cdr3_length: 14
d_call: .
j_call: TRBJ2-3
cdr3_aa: CASSLIGGTDTQYF
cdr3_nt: TGTGCCAGCAGTTTAATAGGGGGCACAGATACGCAGTATTTT

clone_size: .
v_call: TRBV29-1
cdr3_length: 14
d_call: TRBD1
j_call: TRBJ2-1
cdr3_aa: CSATRDRGYNEQFF
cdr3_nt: TGCAGCGCGACACGGGACAGGGGTTATAATGAGCAGTTCTTC

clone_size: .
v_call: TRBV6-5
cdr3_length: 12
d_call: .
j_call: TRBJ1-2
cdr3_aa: CASGTGGLGYTF
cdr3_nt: TGTGCCAGCGGGACGGGGGGGCTAGGCTACACCTTC

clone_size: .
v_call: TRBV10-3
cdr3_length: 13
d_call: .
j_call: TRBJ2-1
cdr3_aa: CAIRSPLGGEQFF
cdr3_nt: TGTGCCATCAGGAGCCCCCTAGGTGGTGAGCAGTTCTTC

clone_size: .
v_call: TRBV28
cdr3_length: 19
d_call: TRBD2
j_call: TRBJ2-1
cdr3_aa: CASTGTSGKPFYSYNEQFF
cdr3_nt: TGTGCCAGCACTGGGACTAGCGGGAAACCCTTTTACTCCTACAATGAGCAGTTCTTC

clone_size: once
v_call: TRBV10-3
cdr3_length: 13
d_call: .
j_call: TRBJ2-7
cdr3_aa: CAISSGASYEQYF
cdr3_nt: TGTGCCATCAGTTCAGGGGCGTCCTACGAGCAGTACTTC

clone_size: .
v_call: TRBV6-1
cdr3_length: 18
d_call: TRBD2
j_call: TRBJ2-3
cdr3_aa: CASSEGGLAGLSTDTQYF
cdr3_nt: TGTGCCAGCAGTGAAGGAGGACTAGCGGGACTAAGCACAGATACGCAGTATTTT

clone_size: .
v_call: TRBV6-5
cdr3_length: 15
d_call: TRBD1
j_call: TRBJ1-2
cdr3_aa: CASSYSGQGEYGYTF
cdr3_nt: TGTGCCAGCAGTTACTCAGGACAGGGAGAATATGGCTACACCTTC

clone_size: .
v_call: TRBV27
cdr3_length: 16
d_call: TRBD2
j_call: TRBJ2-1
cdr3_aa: CASSSAAGGFYNEQFF
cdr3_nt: TGTGCCAGCAGTTCTGCAGCGGGAGGATTCTACAATGAGCAGTTCTTC